The 13 T cell receptor beta chains listed next were all sequenced from one sample in a study of T cells in localized non-small cell lung cancer. Assay used: immunoSEQ multiplex PCR; TCRdb lists only in-frame clones, some missing. This table has roughly 34,000 clones, approximately 86% appearing once. Source: peripheral blood mononuclear cells, taken before any cancer treatment. These TCRs come from a man between 40 and 69 years old with stage III lung adenocarcinoma.

This clone is medium-sized within its sample. The chain is built from TRBV19 and TRBJ1-1; tentative D call: TRBD1 (5 bases). Germline loops: CDR1 LNHDA, CDR2 SQIVND (reference sequence). V was pared by 7 bases and J by 4 bases, with 19 bases between. CDR3 length: 15 residues. The CDR3 region is CASTIDGRGVTEAFF. CDR3 bases: TGTGCCAGTACCATAGATGGGAGAGGGGTCACTGAAGCTTTCTTT.

With regard to this clone: This CDR3 is also generated by other DNA sequences in the sample. The chain links TRBV11-2 to TRBJ2-1; maybe TRBD2 (6 bases). V lost 2 bases and J 7 bases, leaving 12 bases between the germline ends. Germline assignment: CDR1 SGHAT and CDR2 FQNNGV. There are 14 residues in the CDR3. DNA for the CDR3: TGTGCCAGCAGCTTATTAGGCGGGGCAAATGAGCAGTTCTTC. Translating gives CASSLLGGANEQFF.

This sequence joins TRBV19 and TRBJ1-4, with D uncertain. Trimming removed 5 bases from V and 6 bases from J, with 7 bases in between. The CDR3 sequence is 12 residues long. In germline, CDR1 is LNHDA, CDR2 SQIVND (reference sequence). CDR3 coding DNA: TGTGCCAGTAGTCCCCTCGATGAAAAACTGTTTTTT. This sequence encodes CASSPLDEKLFF. The full variable domain, completed using reference TRBV19 and TRBJ1-4, is DGGITQSPKYLFRKEGQNVTLSCEQNLNHDAMYWYRQDPGQGLRLIYYSQIVNDFQKGDIAEGYSVSREKKESFPLTVTSAQKNPTAFYLCASSPLDEKLFFGSGTQLSVL.

V and J are TRBV6-6 and TRBJ1-1; no clear D. V dropped 5 bases and J dropped 4 bases, with 11 bases sitting between them. The CDR3 consists of 13 residues. In germline, CDR1 is MNHNY, CDR2 SVGAGI (reference sequence). CDR3 nucleotides: TGTGCCAGCAGTGATGAAAGAGGCACTGAAGCTTTCTTT. It encodes CASSDERGTEAFF.

In its sample, this clone was seen once. This chain uses TRBV4-3 with TRBJ2-7; no clear D gene. The germline CDR1 and CDR2 sequences are LGHNA and YSLEER. Trimming stripped 7 bases from V and 2 bases from J, with 15 bases between. The CDR3 is made up of 14 amino acids. In DNA form, the CDR3 reads TGCGCCAGCATCTGGGTGAGCGTAGCCTACGAGCAGTACTTC. As protein: CASIWVSVAYEQYF.

The count of this clone is one. This chain connects TRBV6-5 to TRBJ1-5; D not resolved. Germline values: CDR1 MNHEY, CDR2 SVGAGI. Trimming pared 0 bases from V and 4 bases from J, leaving 13 bases between. The CDR3 runs 16 residues. CDR3 amino acids: CASSYSAVLANQPQHF. The DNA for the CDR3 is TGTGCCAGCAGTTACTCTGCGGTATTGGCGAATCAGCCCCAGCATTTT.

The CDR3 DNA reads as TGTGCCAGCACCCAGGCCGGGATTGGGAATTCACCCCTCCACTTT. Its protein is CASTQAGIGNSPLHF. The rearrangement uses TRBV7-9 and TRBJ1-6; D is uncertain. Trimming removed 7 bases from V and 7 bases from J, with 17 bases in between. There are 15 residues in the CDR3. Germline V lookup: CDR1 SEHNR, CDR2 FQNEAQ (reference sequence).

The rearrangement uses TRBV7-2 and TRBJ2-2; 8 positions match TRBD2. The ends lost 3 bases at V and 6 bases at J; junction bases unmatched: 3. The CDR3 length is 14 residues. Looked up from germline, CDR1 is SGHTA and CDR2 is FQGNSA. For the CDR3, the DNA is TGTGCCAGCAGCTTGAGCGGGGGCGCCGGGGAGCTGTTTTTT. It codes for CASSLSGGAGELFF.

A word on this clone: This could be a read error, since a much larger clone is one nucleotide away. The chain links TRBV11-1 to TRBJ2-5; the match to TRBD2 covers 10 bases. The CDR3 covers 15 residues. The germline V gene encodes CDR1 SGHAT and CDR2 FQDESV (reference sequence). V lost 3 bases to trimming and J lost 5 bases; unmatched junction nucleotides: 6. The CDR3 spells CASSLVAGGGETQYF. In DNA form, the CDR3 reads TGTGCCAGCAGCTTGGTAGCGGGGGGAGGGGAGACCCAGTACTTC. The full variable domain, with the rest looked up from reference TRBV11-1 and TRBJ2-5, is EAEVAQSPRYKITEKSQAVAFWCDPISGHATLYWYRQILGQGPELLVQFQDESVVDDSQLPKDRFSAERLKGVDSTLKIQPAELGDSAMYLCASSLVAGGGETQYFGPGTRLLVL.

This clone appeared once. This chain joins TRBV6-6 and TRBJ1-1; maybe TRBD1 (6 bases). The CDR3 loop spans 15 amino acids. V dropped 8 bases and J dropped 0 bases, with 16 bases sitting between them. CDR1 and CDR2 from the germline V gene are MNHNY and SVGAGI (reference sequence). CDR3 sequence reads: CASEGQLGVNTEAFF. DNA for the CDR3: TGTGCCAGCGAAGGACAGTTGGGTGTGAACACTGAAGCTTTCTTT.

This clone came up a few times. This chain connects TRBV4-2 to TRBJ1-3, with 7 positions matching TRBD1. V lost 0 bases and J lost 3; bases outside the gene matches: 5. The CDR3 length is 16 residues. Germline V gene sequence: CDR1 LGHNA, CDR2 YNFKEQ. The CDR3 region is CASSQDTGAFGNTIYF. CDR3 DNA sequence: TGTGCCAGCAGCCAAGATACAGGGGCGTTTGGAAACACCATATATTTT.

The chain combines TRBV5-6 with TRBJ1-1; D unresolved. There are 14 residues in the CDR3. Trimming shortened V by 4 bases and J by 1 base, and 11 bases separated the two germline ends. Looked up from germline, CDR1 is SGHDT and CDR2 is YYEEEE. CDR3 sequence reads: CASSRPGKNTEAFF. The CDR3 bases are TGTGCCAGCAGCCGCCCCGGCAAGAACACTGAAGCTTTCTTT.

J is TRBJ2-3 and V is TRBV5-1; D unclear. V lost 0 bases to trimming and J lost 1 base, with 6 bases between them. This CDR3 comprises 14 residues. The germline gives CDR1 SGHRS, CDR2 YFSETQ. The CDR3 loop reads CASSLVEGTDTQYF. The CDR3, as DNA: TGCGCCAGCAGCTTGGTTGAGGGCACAGATACGCAGTATTTT.